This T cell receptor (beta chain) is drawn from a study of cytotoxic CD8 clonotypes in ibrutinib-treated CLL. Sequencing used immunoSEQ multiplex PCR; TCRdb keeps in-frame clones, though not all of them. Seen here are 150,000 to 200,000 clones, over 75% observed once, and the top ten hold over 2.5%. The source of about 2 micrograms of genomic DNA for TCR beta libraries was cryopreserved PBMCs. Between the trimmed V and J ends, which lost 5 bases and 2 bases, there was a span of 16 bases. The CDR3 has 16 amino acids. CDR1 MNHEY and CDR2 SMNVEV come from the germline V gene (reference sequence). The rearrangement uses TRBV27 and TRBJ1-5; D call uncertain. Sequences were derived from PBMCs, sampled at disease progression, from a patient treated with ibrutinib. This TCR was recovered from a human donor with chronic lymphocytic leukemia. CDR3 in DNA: TGTGCCAGCAGTCCTGCATCTGGGAGCGGCAATCAGCCCCAGCATTTT. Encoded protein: CASSPASGSGNQPQHF.